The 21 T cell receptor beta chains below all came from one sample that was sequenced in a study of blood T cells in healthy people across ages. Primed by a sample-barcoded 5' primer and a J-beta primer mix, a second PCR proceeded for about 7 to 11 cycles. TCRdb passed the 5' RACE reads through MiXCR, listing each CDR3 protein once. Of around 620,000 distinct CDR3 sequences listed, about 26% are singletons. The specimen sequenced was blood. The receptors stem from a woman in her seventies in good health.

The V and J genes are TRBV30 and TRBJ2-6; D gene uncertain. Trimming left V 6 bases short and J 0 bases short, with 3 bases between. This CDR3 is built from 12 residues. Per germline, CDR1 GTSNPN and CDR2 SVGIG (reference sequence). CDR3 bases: TGTGCCTGTGGCTCTGGGGCCAACGTCCTGACTTTC. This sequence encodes CACGSGANVLTF.

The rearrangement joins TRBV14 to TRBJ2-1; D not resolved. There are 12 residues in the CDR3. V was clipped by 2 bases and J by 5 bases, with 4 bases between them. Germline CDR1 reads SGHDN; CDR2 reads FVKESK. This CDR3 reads CASSQLHNEQFF. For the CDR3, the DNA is TGTGCCAGCAGCCAACTGCACAATGAGCAGTTCTTC.

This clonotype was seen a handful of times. CDR3 nucleotide sequence: TGTGCCAGCAGCTTCACACTAGCGGGGCAAGAGACCCAGTACTTC. Protein sequence: CASSFTLAGQETQYF. V usage is TRBV7-2 and J usage is TRBJ2-5; 10 nucleotides match TRBD2. CDR1 and CDR2 from the germline V gene are SGHTA and FQGNSA. CDR3 size: 15 residues. J gave up 2 bases and V 3 bases, and 3 bases lay outside the gene matches.

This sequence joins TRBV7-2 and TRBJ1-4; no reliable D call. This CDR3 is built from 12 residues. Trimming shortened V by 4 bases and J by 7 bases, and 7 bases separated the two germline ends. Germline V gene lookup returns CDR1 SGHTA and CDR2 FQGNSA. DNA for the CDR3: TGTGCCAGCAGCTCCCGGGGTGAAAAACTGTTTTTT. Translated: CASSSRGEKLFF.

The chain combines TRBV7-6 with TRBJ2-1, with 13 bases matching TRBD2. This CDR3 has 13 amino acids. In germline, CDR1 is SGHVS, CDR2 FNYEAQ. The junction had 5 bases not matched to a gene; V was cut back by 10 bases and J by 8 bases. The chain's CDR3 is CATGLAGEDEQFF. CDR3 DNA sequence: TGTGCCACTGGACTAGCGGGGGAGGATGAGCAGTTCTTC.

The DNA for the CDR3 is TGTGCCAGCAGCCCCGTCGGGAAGGGCACGCAGTATTTT. This translates into CASSPVGKGTQYF. The chain has TRBV7-2 and TRBJ2-3; tentative D call: TRBD2 (5 bases). The CDR3 contains 13 residues. Germline loops: CDR1 SGHTA, CDR2 FQGNSA. Trimming shortened V by 5 bases and J by 9 bases, and 15 bases separated the two germline ends.

CDR3: CASSLATRHEANVLTF. CDR3 DNA: TGTGCCAGCAGCTTAGCGACCAGGCACGAGGCCAACGTCCTGACTTTC. The J gene is TRBJ2-6, the V gene TRBV7-9; unclear D gene. The CDR3 totals 16 residues. Germline values: CDR1 SEHNR, CDR2 FQNEAQ (reference sequence). Trimming took off 0 bases at V and 6 bases at J, with 12 bases between the two ends.

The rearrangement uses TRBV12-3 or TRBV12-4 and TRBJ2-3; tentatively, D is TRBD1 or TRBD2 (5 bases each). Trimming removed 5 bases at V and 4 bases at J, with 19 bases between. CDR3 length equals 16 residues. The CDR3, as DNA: TGTGCCAGCAGTCCCCAACGGGCCCTGGGGGCAGATACGCAGTATTTT. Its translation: CASSPQRALGADTQYF.

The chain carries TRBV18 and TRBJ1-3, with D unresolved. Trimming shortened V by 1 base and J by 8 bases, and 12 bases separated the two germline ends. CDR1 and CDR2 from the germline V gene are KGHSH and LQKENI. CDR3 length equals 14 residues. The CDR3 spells CASSPQGSADTIYF. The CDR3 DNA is TGTGCCAGCTCACCACAAGGGTCGGCGGACACCATATATTTT.

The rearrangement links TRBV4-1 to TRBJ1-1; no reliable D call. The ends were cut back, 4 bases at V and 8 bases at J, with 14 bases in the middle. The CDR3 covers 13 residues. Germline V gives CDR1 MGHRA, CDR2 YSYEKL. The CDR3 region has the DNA TGCGCCAGCAGCCGAACCGTCGGGCAGGAAGCTTTCTTT. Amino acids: CASSRTVGQEAFF.

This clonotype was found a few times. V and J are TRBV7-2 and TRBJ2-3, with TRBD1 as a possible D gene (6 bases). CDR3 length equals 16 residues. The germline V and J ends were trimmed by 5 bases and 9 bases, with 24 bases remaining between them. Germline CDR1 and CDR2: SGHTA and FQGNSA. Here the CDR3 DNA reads TGTGCCAGCAGCCGGAGGATAGGACAGATTGGTGTCACGCAGTATTTT. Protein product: CASSRRIGQIGVTQYF.

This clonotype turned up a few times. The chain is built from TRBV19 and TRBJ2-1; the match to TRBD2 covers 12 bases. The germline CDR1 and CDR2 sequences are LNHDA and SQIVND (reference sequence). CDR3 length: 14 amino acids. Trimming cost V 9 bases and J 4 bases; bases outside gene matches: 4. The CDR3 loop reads CASTGTSGYNEQFF. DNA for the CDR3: TGTGCCAGCACCGGGACTAGCGGGTACAATGAGCAGTTCTTC.

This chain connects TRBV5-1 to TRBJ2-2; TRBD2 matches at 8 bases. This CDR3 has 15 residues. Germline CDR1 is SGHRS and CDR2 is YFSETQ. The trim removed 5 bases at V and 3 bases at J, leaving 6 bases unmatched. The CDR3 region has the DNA TGCGCCAGCAGTAACGGGGGGGCCGACACCGGGGAGCTGTTTTTT. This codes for CASSNGGADTGELFF. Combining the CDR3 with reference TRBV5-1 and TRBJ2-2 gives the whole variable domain KAGVTQTPRYLIKTRGQQVTLSCSPISGHRSVSWYQQTPGQGLQFLFEYFSETQRNKGNFPGRFSGRQFSNSRSEMNVSTLELGDSALYLCASSNGGADTGELFFGEGSRLTVL.

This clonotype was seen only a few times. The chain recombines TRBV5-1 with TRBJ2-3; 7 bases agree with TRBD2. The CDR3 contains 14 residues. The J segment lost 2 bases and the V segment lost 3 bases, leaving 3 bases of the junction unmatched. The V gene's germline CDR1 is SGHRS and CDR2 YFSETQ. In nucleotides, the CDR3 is TGCGCCAGCAGCTCCGGGGGGTACACAGATACGCAGTATTTT. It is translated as CASSSGGYTDTQYF.

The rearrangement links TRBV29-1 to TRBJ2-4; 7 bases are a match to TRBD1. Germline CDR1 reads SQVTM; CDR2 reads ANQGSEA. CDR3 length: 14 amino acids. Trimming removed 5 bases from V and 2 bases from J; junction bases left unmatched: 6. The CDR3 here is CSVRLQGTKNIQYF. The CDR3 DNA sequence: TGCAGCGTTCGATTACAGGGGACCAAAAACATTCAGTACTTC.

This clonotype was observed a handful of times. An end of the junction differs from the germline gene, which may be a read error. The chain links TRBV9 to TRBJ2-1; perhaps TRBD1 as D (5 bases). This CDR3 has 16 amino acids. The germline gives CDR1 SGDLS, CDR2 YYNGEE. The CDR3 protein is CTSSPRRVVAYNEQFF. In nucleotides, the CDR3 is TGTACCAGCAGCCCTCGCAGGGTAGTCGCGTACAATGAGCAGTTCTTC.

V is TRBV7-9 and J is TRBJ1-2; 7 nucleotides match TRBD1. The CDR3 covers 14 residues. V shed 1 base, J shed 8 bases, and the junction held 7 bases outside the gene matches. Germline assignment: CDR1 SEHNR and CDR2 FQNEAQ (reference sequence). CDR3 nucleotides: TGTGCCAGCAGCTTAGAAGCGACAGGGAGCGGCTACACCTTC. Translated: CASSLEATGSGYTF.

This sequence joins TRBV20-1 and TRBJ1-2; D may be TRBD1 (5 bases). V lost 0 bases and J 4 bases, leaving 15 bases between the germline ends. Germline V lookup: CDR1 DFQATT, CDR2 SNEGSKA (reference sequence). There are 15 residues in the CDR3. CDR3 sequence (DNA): TGCAGTGCTAGAGATGGGGGAGGGACGAGCTATGGCTACACCTTC. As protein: CSARDGGGTSYGYTF.

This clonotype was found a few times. This chain's CDR3 is CSAGTGHLNTEAFF. Here the CDR3 DNA reads TGCAGTGCTGGAACGGGACACCTGAACACTGAAGCTTTCTTT. This chain links TRBV20-1 with TRBJ1-1; possibly TRBD1 for D (6 bases). The CDR3 sequence is 14 residues long. The V end was cut by 5 bases, the J end by 0 bases, with 13 bases between. Germline lookup yields CDR1 DFQATT and CDR2 SNEGSKA (reference sequence).

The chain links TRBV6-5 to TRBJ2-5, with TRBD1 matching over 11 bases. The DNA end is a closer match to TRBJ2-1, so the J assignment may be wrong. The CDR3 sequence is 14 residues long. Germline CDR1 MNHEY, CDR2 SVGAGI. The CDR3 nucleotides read TGTGCCGCGGGAAGGGACAGGGGGGTGGATGAGCAGTTCTTC. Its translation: CAAGRDRGVDEQFF.

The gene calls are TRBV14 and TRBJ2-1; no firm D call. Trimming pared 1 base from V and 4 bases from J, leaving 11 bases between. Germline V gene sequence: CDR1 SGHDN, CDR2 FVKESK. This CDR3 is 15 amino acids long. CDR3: CASSQGPIEYNEQFF. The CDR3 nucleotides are TGTGCCAGCAGCCAAGGGCCCATCGAGTACAATGAGCAGTTCTTC.